This T cell receptor (beta chain) was sequenced during a study of blood T cell repertoires in COVID-19. Turning to the study itself: PBMCs, B-cell-depleted T cells, or T cells provided the cDNA or gDNA that made up the material.

The CDR3 has 20 residues. The V gene lost 3 bases and the J gene lost 0 bases, with 24 bases spanning the gap. Germline CDR1 is KGHDR and CDR2 is SFDVKD. Original processing notes: Cell counts per sample came from amplifying reference gene primers. Data came from immunoSEQ multiplex PCR; TCRdb stores just in-frame clones and leaves some out. That table gives V, J and clone size, and the DNA gave D and trimming. The sample lists roughly 98,000 clones; about 92% were seen once. This receptor was obtained from a woman aged 55-69 years with active COVID-19. The chain is built from TRBV24-1 and TRBJ2-3, with D perhaps TRBD1 (6 bases). The sequencing sample was made of peripheral blood. The CDR3 protein is CATSDLKGVGGRGSTDTQYF. The DNA of the CDR3 is TGTGCCACCAGTGATCTCAAAGGGGTCGGTGGCAGGGGAAGCACAGATACGCAGTATTTT.